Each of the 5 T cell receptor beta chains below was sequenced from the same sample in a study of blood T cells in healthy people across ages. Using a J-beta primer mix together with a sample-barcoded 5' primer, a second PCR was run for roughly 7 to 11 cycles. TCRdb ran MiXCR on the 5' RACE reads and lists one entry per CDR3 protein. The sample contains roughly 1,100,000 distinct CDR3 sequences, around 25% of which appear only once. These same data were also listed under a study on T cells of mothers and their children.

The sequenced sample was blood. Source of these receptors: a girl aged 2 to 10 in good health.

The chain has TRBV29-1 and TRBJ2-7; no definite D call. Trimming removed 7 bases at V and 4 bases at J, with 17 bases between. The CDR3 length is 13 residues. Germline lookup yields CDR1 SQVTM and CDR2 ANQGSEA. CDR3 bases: TGCAGCGGAAGTGAAGGCCGGAATTACGAGCAGTACTTC. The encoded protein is CSGSEGRNYEQYF.

CDR3 nucleotide sequence: TGCAGCGTTACCGGACGCCTAGCCAAAAACATTCAGTACTTC. Translation: CSVTGRLAKNIQYF. The genes are TRBV29-1 and TRBJ2-4, with D unclear. This CDR3 has 14 residues. Germline CDR1 and CDR2: SQVTM and ANQGSEA. V lost 5 bases, J lost 0 bases, and 11 bases lay in between.

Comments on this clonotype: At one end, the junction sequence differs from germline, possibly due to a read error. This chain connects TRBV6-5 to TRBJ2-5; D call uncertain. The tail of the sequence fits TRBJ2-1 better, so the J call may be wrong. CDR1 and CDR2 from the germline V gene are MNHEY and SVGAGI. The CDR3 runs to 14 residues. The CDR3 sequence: CAGSYQFPGNEQFF. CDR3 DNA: TGTGCCGGCAGTTACCAGTTCCCGGGTAATGAGCAGTTCTTC.

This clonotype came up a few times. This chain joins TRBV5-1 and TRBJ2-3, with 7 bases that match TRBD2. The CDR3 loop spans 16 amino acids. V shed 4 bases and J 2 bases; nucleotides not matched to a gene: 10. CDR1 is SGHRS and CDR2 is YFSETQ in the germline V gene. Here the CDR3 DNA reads TGCGCCAGCAGCACCCGACTAGCTTCCCTCACAGATACGCAGTATTTT. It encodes CASSTRLASLTDTQYF.

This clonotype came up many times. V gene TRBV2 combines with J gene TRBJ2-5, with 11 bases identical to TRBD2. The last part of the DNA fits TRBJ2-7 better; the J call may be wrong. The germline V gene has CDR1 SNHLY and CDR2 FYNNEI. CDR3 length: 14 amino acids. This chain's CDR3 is CASNLAGGQNEQYF. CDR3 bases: TGTGCCAGCAACTTAGCGGGAGGGCAGAACGAGCAGTACTTC.